Shown below are 2 T cell receptor beta chains from a single sample sequenced in a study of blood T cell repertoires in COVID-19. The assay was immunoSEQ multiplex PCR, and TCRdb's table has in-frame clones only and misses some. The sample holds just over 350,000 clones; about 90% are singletons and the top ten take about 3%. What was sequenced was PBMCs or T cells enriched from blood (not recorded which). These receptors came from a woman aged 25-40 years who had recovered from COVID-19.

V usage is TRBV10-1 and J usage is TRBJ1-1; no clear D gene. The ends were cut back, 5 bases at V and 0 bases at J, with 7 bases in the middle. Germline V lookup: CDR1 WNHNN, CDR2 SYGVQD (reference sequence). This CDR3 spans 13 amino acids. CDR3 bases: TGCGCCAGCAGTCCCCAGATGAACACTGAAGCTTTCTTT. It encodes CASSPQMNTEAFF.

The chain carries TRBV7-2 and TRBJ1-1; 8 positions agree with TRBD1. Germline CDR1 reads SGHTA; CDR2 reads FQGNSA. V gave up 6 bases and J gave up 5 bases; unmatched junction bases: 5. This CDR3 has 13 residues. The CDR3 coding sequence is TGTGCCAGCAGTCACACAGGGGGAACTGAAGCTTTCTTT. Its translation is CASSHTGGTEAFF.